The TCR beta chain described here comes from a study of graft-versus-host responses after intestinal transplantation. Findings and caveats of the study: Elevated graft-versus-host to host-versus-graft clonal ratios in allografts were recorded for patients with graft-donor T cell macrochimerism. Some GvH clones were seen earlier in gut or blood, suggesting intestinal origin.

Trimming left V 2 bases short and J 3 bases short, with 7 bases between. Germline-derived CDR1 and CDR2 are MNHEY and SVGAGI. The CDR3 extends over 13 amino acids. With respect to this clone: The antigen remains unidentified.

Sequencing was performed with immunoSEQ multiplex PCR; in TCRdb, only in-frame clones are kept and a portion is missing. Altogether roughly 92,000 clones are present, almost 90% being singletons, with the ten largest covering around 0.1%. The chain joins TRBV6-5 to TRBJ1-2; D uncertain. The sample in question was unstimulated CD4+ T cells sorted from spleen or lymph node cells, obtained before intestinal transplant. This clonotype was sampled from a human donor who received an intestinal transplant. In DNA form, the CDR3 reads TGTGCCAGCAGTTACCCCGGAGACTATGGCTACACCTTC. It yields the protein CASSYPGDYGYTF.